This T cell receptor beta chain was sequenced in a study of blood T cell repertoires in COVID-19. Study at large: The United States, Italy and Spain were the sources of the acute and convalescent COVID-19 samples. T cells, B-cell-depleted T cells, or PBMCs supplied cDNA or gDNA.

This clone was seen more than once but under ten times. The trim removed 0 bases at V and 4 bases at J, leaving 4 bases unmatched. Germline values: CDR1 SGHAT, CDR2 FQNNGV. This CDR3 has 15 residues. Original processing notes: Reference gene primer amplification gave nucleated cell count estimates. Assay: immunoSEQ multiplex PCR; the TCRdb copy retains only in-frame clones and omits some. That table is the source of V, J and clone size, and D and trimming were worked out from the DNA. The top ten hold over 9.5% of the sample, which has about 170,000 clones, approximately 86% seen once. This clonotype was sampled from an elderly woman with active or convalescent COVID-19. The specimen sequenced was peripheral blood. This chain connects TRBV11-2 to TRBJ1-2; 8 positions match TRBD1. The DNA for the CDR3 is TGTGCCAGCAGCTTAGATCTAGGGACAGGCTATGGCTACACCTTC. As protein: CASSLDLGTGYGYTF.